The 22 T cell receptor beta chains reported below all come from one sample, sequenced in a study of blood T cell repertoires in COVID-19 (TCRdb year 2020). Libraries were made using the immunoSEQ multiplex PCR assay. The immuneACCESS repertoire file appears here via TCRdb, limited to in-frame rearrangements. These files lack a portion of the clones; in checked studies, under half of the deficit traces to unresolved V genes, and the cause of the others is not known. A total of 330,000 or so clones appear in this sample, roughly 90% of them only once. About 18% of the sample goes to the ten largest clones. Sequenced input: PBMCs or T cells enriched from blood (not recorded which). The origin of the receptors is a woman in her 30s who had recovered from COVID-19.

The V gene is TRBV28, the J gene TRBJ1-1; 9 nucleotides align to TRBD1. Trimming took 3 bases from V and 0 from J; bases not matched to a gene: 2. CDR3 size: 15 residues. Per the germline V gene, CDR1 is MDHEN and CDR2 is SYDVKM. This CDR3 reads CASSFRDRVNTEAFF. The CDR3 DNA reads TGTGCCAGCAGTTTCCGGGACAGGGTGAACACTGAAGCTTTCTTT.

The chain has TRBV19 and TRBJ1-3; TRBD1 agrees at 7 bases. The CDR3 has 17 residues. Germline assignment: CDR1 LNHDA and CDR2 SQIVND (reference sequence). V trimming: 4 bases; J trimming: 0 bases; junction bases outside the gene matches: 9. The CDR3 region has the DNA TGTGCCAGTAGTAGACCCAGGACAGGCGTCTCTGGAAACACCATATATTTT. It translates to CASSRPRTGVSGNTIYF. The full variable domain, rest sourced from reference TRBV19 and TRBJ1-3, is DGGITQSPKYLFRKEGQNVTLSCEQNLNHDAMYWYRQDPGQGLRLIYYSQIVNDFQKGDIAEGYSVSREKKESFPLTVTSAQKNPTAFYLCASSRPRTGVSGNTIYFGEGSWLTVV.

A few counts support this clone. The gene calls are TRBV4-3 and TRBJ2-2, with a weak D call TRBD2 (5 bases). CDR1 LGHNA and CDR2 YSLEER come from the germline V gene. This CDR3 has 13 amino acids. V lost 4 bases and J lost 8, with 11 bases in between. This CDR3 is CASSLFPGGELFF. In DNA, the CDR3 is TGCGCCAGCAGCCTTTTTCCGGGAGGGGAGCTGTTTTTT.

CDR3 residues: CASSYSGQIYGYTF. The CDR3 nucleotides are TGTGCCAGCAGTTACTCGGGACAGATCTATGGCTACACCTTC. The rearrangement links TRBV6-2 or TRBV6-3 to TRBJ1-2; 7 bases are a match to TRBD1. J was trimmed by 4 bases and V by 0 bases; bases with no gene match: 2. The germline V gene encodes CDR1 MNHEY and CDR2 SVGEGT. CDR3 length equals 14 residues.

DNA for the CDR3: TGTGCCAGCAGCTTAGGCAGGCGGAACACTGAAGCTTTCTTT. It is translated as CASSLGRRNTEAFF. This chain joins TRBV13 and TRBJ1-1, with no clear D. V lost 0 bases and J 1 base, leaving 6 bases between the germline ends. CDR1 and CDR2 (germline): PRHDT, FYEKMQ (reference sequence). The CDR3 runs to 14 residues.

The genes are TRBV27 and TRBJ2-5, with TRBD2 matching 9 bases. Per the germline V gene, CDR1 is MNHEY and CDR2 is SMNVEV (reference sequence). The CDR3 is 16 residues long. The V gene end was trimmed by 3 bases and the J gene end by 5 bases; junction bases not matched to a gene: 10. CDR3 coding DNA: TGTGCCAGCAGTTTCCTGGCGGGGGGGCTTTATGAGACCCAGTACTTC. Amino acid sequence: CASSFLAGGLYETQYF.

This chain uses TRBV20-1 with TRBJ2-2, with D possibly matching TRBD2 (6 bases). CDR3 length: 11 amino acids. V was shortened by 3 bases and J by 7 bases, with 6 bases between the two germline ends. In germline, CDR1 is DFQATT, CDR2 SNEGSKA (reference sequence). The CDR3 nucleotides read TGCAGTGCTAGGGGAGGCGGGGAGCTGTTTTTT. Residues: CSARGGGELFF.

This rearrangement joins TRBV27 to TRBJ1-5, with 11 bases aligning to TRBD1. The CDR3 loop spans 15 amino acids. Germline CDR1 and CDR2: MNHEY and SMNVEV (reference sequence). Trimming at V came to 2 bases and at J to 6 bases, leaving 3 bases not matched to a gene. The CDR3 region is CASSLTGTGGQPQHF. The CDR3 nucleotides read TGTGCCAGCAGTTTAACTGGGACAGGGGGTCAGCCCCAGCATTTT.

This clone was detected once. This chain joins TRBV11-1 and TRBJ1-2, with 10 positions matching TRBD1. The V gene's germline CDR1 is SGHAT and CDR2 FQDESV (reference sequence). This CDR3 contains 14 residues. V shed 5 bases, J shed 5 bases, and the junction held 5 bases outside the gene matches. The CDR3 DNA sequence: TGTGCCAGCAGCACCGGGACAGGGGAGTATGGCTACACCTTC. The encoded protein is CASSTGTGEYGYTF.

V is TRBV11-3 and J is TRBJ2-7; D perhaps matches TRBD2 (5 bases). The CDR3 has 14 residues. V was clipped by 4 bases and J by 5 bases, with 15 bases between them. Germline V CDR1 and CDR2: SGHNT, YENEEA. CDR3 amino acids: CASSSSTSSNEQYF. CDR3 bases: TGTGCCAGCAGCTCCAGCACTAGTAGTAACGAGCAGTACTTC.

The V gene is TRBV5-8, the J gene TRBJ1-6, with 10 nucleotides matching TRBD1. Trimming cost V 2 bases and J 15 bases; bases outside gene matches: 8. Germline V gives CDR1 SGHTS, CDR2 YDEGEE. This CDR3 spans 14 amino acids. CDR3 amino acids: CASSFGTGEIHLHF. In DNA, the CDR3 is TGTGCCAGCAGCTTCGGGACAGGGGAAATACACCTCCACTTT.

The CDR3 DNA sequence: TGTGCCAGCAGTGACAGCGGTCTGAACACTGAAGCTTTCTTT. It yields the protein CASSDSGLNTEAFF. This rearrangement joins TRBV6-1 to TRBJ1-1; D uncertain. The V end was cut by 3 bases, the J end by 0 bases, with 8 bases between. CDR1 is MNHNS and CDR2 is SASEGT in the germline V gene. There are 14 residues in the CDR3.

The chain has TRBV18 and TRBJ2-7; unclear D gene. Looked up from germline, CDR1 is KGHSH and CDR2 is LQKENI. V shed 0 bases and J shed 5 bases, with 17 bases lying between them. This CDR3 has 16 amino acids. CDR3 sequence: CASSPPSAGGRNEQYF. The CDR3 region has the DNA TGTGCCAGCTCACCACCGTCTGCCGGCGGTAGGAACGAGCAGTACTTC.

This clone was counted a single time. The chain combines TRBV7-8 with TRBJ2-1; maybe TRBD1 (5 bases). In germline, CDR1 is SGHVS, CDR2 FQNEAQ. V shed 2 bases and J shed 5 bases, with 13 bases lying between them. The CDR3 loop spans 15 amino acids. This CDR3 is CASSLIQGRDNEQFF. The CDR3 DNA reads as TGTGCCAGCAGCTTAATCCAGGGTCGCGACAATGAGCAGTTCTTC.

The V gene is TRBV6-2 or TRBV6-3, the J gene TRBJ1-3; D not certain. This CDR3 contains 14 residues. The V gene's germline CDR1 is MNHEY and CDR2 SVGEGT. The V gene lost 0 bases and the J gene lost 12 bases, with 15 bases spanning the gap. The CDR3 is CASSYSNAGSGIYF. As DNA, the CDR3 is TGTGCCAGCAGTTACTCGAATGCGGGAAGTGGCATATATTTT.

The chain couples TRBV7-3 to TRBJ2-1; D gene uncertain. The ends were cut back, 0 bases at V and 3 bases at J, with 18 bases in the middle. CDR1 and CDR2 (germline): SGHTA, FQGTGA. This CDR3 is built from 18 residues. CDR3 sequence reads: CASSLTSLGSALYNEQFF. DNA for the CDR3: TGTGCCAGCAGCTTAACTTCTCTCGGGTCCGCCCTCTACAATGAGCAGTTCTTC.

The chain combines TRBV7-2 with TRBJ1-2, with a possible D match to TRBD1 (6 bases). Germline V gene lookup returns CDR1 SGHTA and CDR2 FQGNSA. The CDR3 is 19 amino acids. Trimming took off 2 bases at V and 0 bases at J, with 22 bases between the two ends. The CDR3 nucleotides are TGTGCCAGCAGCTTACCCCACGACAGGACCGTAATTTCTAACTATGGCTACACCTTC. Residues: CASSLPHDRTVISNYGYTF. Variable domain in full (rest from reference TRBV7-2 and TRBJ1-2): GAGVSQSPSNKVTEKGKDVELRCDPISGHTALYWYRQSLGQGLEFLIYFQGNSAPDKSGLPSDRFSAERTGGSVSTLTIQRTQQEDSAVYLCASSLPHDRTVISNYGYTFGSGTRLTVV.

This clone was recorded only once. The chain links TRBV19 to TRBJ2-7, with D possibly being TRBD1 (6 bases). The CDR3 has 15 residues. Trimming cost V 6 bases and J 2 bases, with 17 bases left between them. Germline V lookup: CDR1 LNHDA, CDR2 SQIVND (reference sequence). The CDR3 sequence: CASSRTPPGAYEQYF. Here the CDR3 DNA reads TGTGCCAGTAGCAGGACTCCCCCAGGGGCCTACGAGCAGTACTTC.

The genes are TRBV18 and TRBJ2-3; D is possibly TRBD2 (5 bases). The germline gives CDR1 KGHSH, CDR2 LQKENI. V lost 3 bases, J lost 0 bases, and 13 bases lay in between. This CDR3 spans 16 amino acids. CDR3 nucleotide sequence: TGTGCCAGCTCACCGTCCGAGGCGGGCAGCACAGATACGCAGTATTTT. Its protein is CASSPSEAGSTDTQYF.

J is TRBJ1-6 and V is TRBV25-1, with D hard to call. V was cut by 4 bases and J by 10 bases, with 11 bases left in between. The CDR3 sequence is 13 residues long. The germline CDR1 and CDR2 sequences are MGHDK and SYGVNS. CDR3 DNA sequence: TGTGCCAGCAGTGGAGTAAGCGGATCACCCCTCCACTTT. It codes for CASSGVSGSPLHF.

In its sample, this clone was seen once. The chain recombines TRBV6-5 with TRBJ2-7; D might be TRBD1 (6 bases). Trimming pared 10 bases from V and 4 bases from J, leaving 17 bases between. Germline V gene data show CDR1 as MNHEY and CDR2 as SVGAGI. CDR3 length equals 13 residues. The chain's CDR3 is CAIRTARGYEQYF. The CDR3 bases are TGTGCCATCCGGACGGCAAGGGGGTACGAGCAGTACTTC.

The chain joins TRBV5-4 to TRBJ2-7; tentatively, D is TRBD2 (5 bases). The V end lost 2 bases, the J end lost 3 bases, and 12 bases lay between the germline ends. This CDR3 is built from 14 residues. Germline V CDR1 and CDR2: SGHNT, YYREEE (reference sequence). This CDR3 is CASSLEGVVYEQYF. The CDR3 coding sequence is TGTGCCAGCAGCTTAGAGGGAGTAGTCTACGAGCAGTACTTC.